These 2 T cell receptor beta chains were all obtained from the same sample, sequenced in a study of cytomegalovirus exposure and HLA in healthy donors. Produced via immunoSEQ multiplex PCR; TCRdb's table is partial and in-frame only. The sample has about 130,000 clones, roughly 89% seen once. What was sequenced was PBMCs. The receptors here all came from a man younger than 45 in good health and CMV-seronegative.

This sequence joins TRBV4-1 and TRBJ1-1; D gene unclear. The V gene lost 4 bases and the J gene lost 3 bases, with 12 bases spanning the gap. The CDR3 sequence is 14 residues long. The germline V gene encodes CDR1 MGHRA and CDR2 YSYEKL. The CDR3 DNA follows: TGCGCCAGCAGCCCGAAGGGAGGGTACACTGAAGCTTTCTTT. This translates into CASSPKGGYTEAFF.

The V gene is TRBV11-2, the J gene TRBJ2-7; D remains unclear. The V and J ends lost 5 bases and 2 bases respectively, with 16 bases between them. This CDR3 is built from 15 residues. Looked up from germline, CDR1 is SGHAT and CDR2 is FQNNGV. DNA for the CDR3: TGTGCCAGCAGCCCATCCCGTTGGCAGGCCTACGAGCAGTACTTC. Translation gives CASSPSRWQAYEQYF.